This T cell receptor (beta chain) was identified in a study of neoadjuvant anti-PD-1 for oral cavity cancer. This CDR3 spans 14 amino acids. Germline assignment: CDR1 MNHNS and CDR2 SASEGT. Trimming cost V 6 bases and J 5 bases; bases outside gene matches: 1. Sequencing used immunoSEQ multiplex PCR; TCRdb keeps in-frame clones, though not all of them. The repertoire holds about 7,600 clones, around 50% seen once, with 10% to 15% in the top ten. This sample comprised tumor tissue, obtained before nivolumab (anti-PD-1) treatment. The receptor comes from a person between 40 and 85 years old with oral cavity squamous cell carcinoma. The gene calls are TRBV6-1 and TRBJ2-5; 15 nucleotides agree with TRBD2. Here the CDR3 reads CASRGLAGGETQYF. The CDR3 coding sequence is TGTGCCAGCAGAGGACTAGCGGGAGGGGAGACCCAGTACTTC.